This is a list of T cell receptor beta chains from one sample in a study of blood T cell repertoires in COVID-19. Clones were read by immunoSEQ multiplex PCR, and TCRdb kept only the in-frame ones, dropping some. The repertoire includes roughly 230,000 clones, about 85% of them detected once, and about 0.93% sits in the top ten. Sequencing used peripheral blood. These TCRs come from a man aged 40-50 years with acute or convalescent COVID-19. Both conserved end residues are part of each CDR3. Some rows have no size entry. The others give once, few or many, or a class for an expanded clone.

j_gene | v_gene | abundance | CDR3aa
TRBJ2-6 | TRBV7-8 | NA | CASSLTLAGGAGANVLTF
TRBJ1-6 | TRBV5-4 | NA | CASSLEYTGSPLHF
TRBJ2-5 | TRBV3-1/TRBV3-2 | NA | CASSRGQGLETQYF
TRBJ1-1 | TRBV6-5 | NA | CASSYSRSAGAFF
TRBJ2-2 | TRBV4-3 | NA | CASSQYPLSTREANTGELFF
TRBJ2-6 | TRBV4-2 | few | CASSKVGSSGANVLTF
TRBJ1-1 | TRBV7-3 | NA | CASSLQRESEAFF
TRBJ1-6 | TRBV6-5 | NA | CASSFRVSNSPLHF
TRBJ1-2 | TRBV25-1 | NA | CASQEPTGYGYTF
TRBJ1-5 | TRBV5-5 | once | CASSPTGGGQPQHF
TRBJ2-5 | TRBV4-1 | NA | CASSQFDGQETQYF
TRBJ2-7 | TRBV20-1 | once | CSARDRGEQYF
TRBJ2-7 | TRBV28 | NA | CASSLNLGGYEQYF
TRBJ1-2 | TRBV4-1 | NA | CASSQGTYLNYGYTF
TRBJ1-3 | TRBV29-1 | NA | CSGNRDLSGNTIYF
TRBJ2-1 | TRBV5-1 | few | CASSSEGGAYNEQFF
TRBJ2-1 | TRBV19 | few | CASSLSGWDEQFF
TRBJ2-1 | TRBV7-2 | NA | CASSFTASGYNEQFF
TRBJ1-2 | TRBV19 | NA | CASSQGLGGYTF
TRBJ1-4 | TRBV2 | NA | CASRGGSTNEKLFF
TRBJ1-1 | TRBV5-1 | NA | CASSLAGGGTEAFF
TRBJ2-5 | TRBV6-5 | NA | CASTRSRGETQYF
TRBJ1-4 | TRBV27 | NA | CASSLGRGTGNEKLFF
TRBJ2-3 | TRBV9 | NA | CASSVGTRDTQYF
TRBJ2-5 | TRBV6-6 | NA | CASRDWRKETQYF
TRBJ1-2 | TRBV28 | NA | CASSPPGQGMPSYGYTF
TRBJ1-2 | TRBV6-1 | NA | CASTVDRVYGYTF
TRBJ2-6 | TRBV7-3 | NA | CASSLDPTQGAFGANVLTF
TRBJ1-6 | TRBV7-9 | NA | CASSPRQGNNSPLHF
TRBJ2-2 | TRBV7-7 | NA | CASSSGTHGGGELFF
TRBJ1-1 | TRBV13 | NA | CASSSRRTEAFF
TRBJ1-2 | TRBV12-3/TRBV12-4 | once | CASSFQGNGYTF
TRBJ1-3 | TRBV7-8 | medium-sized | CASSLDSTGNTIYF
TRBJ1-6 | TRBV4-1 | NA | CASSQIPKQDYSPLHF
TRBJ1-5 | TRBV19 | NA | CASSFYPNQPQHF
TRBJ2-1 | TRBV5-4 | NA | CASSSRDSIYNEQFF
TRBJ1-3 | TRBV5-6 | NA | CASSLDRSPSGNTIYF
TRBJ1-1 | TRBV19 | NA | CASMTWGSTKGEAFF
TRBJ1-2 | TRBV5-1 | NA | CASNVGRGDYGYTF
TRBJ2-7 | TRBV5-4 | NA | CASSFGVGQDQTYEQYF
TRBJ1-2 | TRBV19 | NA | CASSPVLVDWGGYTF
TRBJ1-4 | TRBV7-9 | NA | CASSLAQGAVAREKLFF
TRBJ1-1 | TRBV19 | NA | CASNTMVMNTEAFF
TRBJ1-5 | TRBV24-1 | NA | CATSGAGVGQPQHF
TRBJ1-3 | TRBV7-6 | once | CASSLSAGNTIYF
TRBJ1-1 | TRBV3-1/TRBV3-2 | NA | CASSPGGELRTEAFF
TRBJ1-4 | TRBV5-6 | NA | CASSLELGHEKLFF